This entry lists 7 T cell receptor beta chains sequenced from one sample in a study of CD8 T cells in ankylosing spondylitis. The study, taken as a whole, reports: Typical of ankylosing spondylitis blood, it appeared, was a TCR beta motif of roughly eight highly homologous variants.

Antigen specificity for these receptors is unknown. TCRdb re-called the 5' RACE reads with MiXCR, one entry per CDR3 protein. The sample has roughly 470,000 distinct CDR3 sequences; roughly 27% are singletons. Sequencing used blood, either unsorted or a sorted T cell fraction (not recorded which). The source is a male donor with ankylosing spondylitis.

This clonotype was seen at least ten times. V usage is TRBV5-1 and J usage is TRBJ2-1; D may correspond to TRBD1 or TRBD2 (5 bases each). Deletions cut 0 bases from V and 9 bases from J, with 10 bases between. The CDR3 spans 13 residues. Germline assignment: CDR1 SGHRS and CDR2 YFSETQ. As DNA, the CDR3 is TGCGCCAGCAGCTTGGAACCTGGGGGTGAGCAGTTCTTC. It translates to CASSLEPGGEQFF.

The chain carries TRBV25-1 and TRBJ2-3, with 10 bases identical to TRBD2. The CDR3 consists of 15 residues. CDR1 is MGHDK, CDR2 SYGVNS, per germline. V gave up 7 bases and J gave up 1 base; unmatched junction bases: 5. The CDR3 is CASTPTSGGTDTQYF. The DNA of the CDR3 is TGTGCCAGCACCCCAACTAGCGGGGGCACAGATACGCAGTATTTT.

The chain combines TRBV3-1 with TRBJ1-4; maybe TRBD1 (5 bases). V lost 4 bases to trimming and J lost 13 bases, with 10 bases between them. The CDR3 length is 11 residues. The V gene's germline CDR1 is LGHDT and CDR2 YNNKEL (reference sequence). Written as DNA, the CDR3 is TGTGCCAGCAGCCTCGGGGGAGGACTGTTTTTT. Its protein product is CASSLGGGLFF.

This clonotype was detected only a few times. The rearrangement joins TRBV5-6 to TRBJ1-2, with D possibly matching TRBD1 (6 bases). Germline V gene lookup returns CDR1 SGHDT and CDR2 YYEEEE. CDR3 length equals 13 residues. The V and J ends lost 7 bases and 4 bases respectively, with 14 bases between them. The CDR3 DNA sequence: TGTGCCAGCGGACGGGACACGAGCTATGGCTACACCTTC. The encoded protein is CASGRDTSYGYTF. The variable domain in full, completed from reference TRBV5-6 and TRBJ1-2, reads DAGVTQSPTHLIKTRGQQVTLRCSPKSGHDTVSWYQQALGQGPQFIFQYYEEEERQRGNFPDRFSGHQFPNYSSELNVNALLLGDSALYLCASGRDTSYGYTFGSGTRLTVV.

V is TRBV7-9 and J is TRBJ1-3; TRBD1 matches at 8 bases. Trimming cost V 7 bases and J 6 bases; bases outside gene matches: 8. CDR1 is SEHNR, CDR2 FQNEAQ, per germline (reference sequence). The CDR3 is 14 residues long. CDR3 protein: CASTRTGLANTIYF. CDR3 in DNA: TGTGCCAGCACCCGGACAGGGCTGGCAAACACCATATATTTT. The full variable domain, in which reference TRBV7-9 and TRBJ1-3 provide the parts outside the CDR3, is DTGVSQNPRHKITKRGQNVTFRCDPISEHNRLYWYRQTLGQGPEFLTYFQNEAQLEKSRLLSDRFSAERPKGSFSTLEIQRTEQGDSAMYLCASTRTGLANTIYFGEGSWLTVV.

The chain is built from TRBV7-8 and TRBJ2-7, with D perhaps TRBD2 (5 bases). Trimming stripped 2 bases from V and 2 bases from J, with 10 bases between. The CDR3 contains 14 residues. Germline CDR1 is SGHVS and CDR2 is FQNEAQ. The CDR3 nucleotides are TGTGCCAGCAGCTTATCCTGGCGGGCCTACGAGCAGTACTTC. It specifies CASSLSWRAYEQYF.

This chain connects TRBV7-9 to TRBJ1-5, with D perhaps matching TRBD1 (6 bases). The V gene's germline CDR1 is SEHNR and CDR2 FQNEAQ (reference sequence). The CDR3 totals 15 residues. V lost 5 bases and J 4 bases, leaving 15 bases between the germline ends. Here the CDR3 reads CASSATGNRNQPQHF. The CDR3 region has the DNA TGTGCCAGCAGCGCTACAGGGAATCGGAATCAGCCCCAGCATTTT.